The clone carrying this T cell receptor (beta chain) was found many times. The TCRbeta library incorporated unique molecular identifiers. TCRdb analysed the PCR reads with MiXCR anew, one entry per CDR3 protein. The data show 300,000 to 350,000 distinct CDR3 sequences, about 17% seen once. The data derive from a study of T-cell reconstitution after alpha-beta-depleted transplantation in children. The V gene end was trimmed by 6 bases and the J gene end by 3 bases; junction bases not matched to a gene: 4. Germline CDR1 and CDR2: MNHEY and SVGEGT. CDR3 length equals 15 residues. The rearrangement joins TRBV6-2 or TRBV6-3 to TRBJ2-1, with TRBD2 matching over 11 bases. The sequenced sample was PBMCs, mostly from graft donor cells, obtained 360 days after TCRalphabeta/CD19-depleted stem cell transplant. The sequence derives from a male patient between 2 and 9 years old who had a stem cell transplant for acute lymphoblastic leukemia, so the T cells may come from the graft donor. The CDR3 DNA reads as TGTGCCAGCAGCCCCACTAGCGGGGGCTACAATGAGCAGTTCTTC. It encodes CASSPTSGGYNEQFF.